Listed below are T cell receptor beta chains from one sample, sequenced in a study of identical twins. TCRdb redid the calling of the 5' RACE reads with MiXCR, one entry per CDR3 protein. The repertoire holds over 600,000 distinct CDR3 sequences, roughly 20% seen once, with roughly 4% in the top ten. These data also featured in a second study, about T cells expressing NK-cell markers.

The sequenced material came from PBMCs. The receptor source for this set is a woman between 18 and 30 years old in good health. The CDR3 runs from the conserved cysteine through the conserved F or W. D genes are given only for firm matches. Clone size is not always given. Where it is, it says once, few, many or a class for expanded clones.

V gene	D gene	J gene	clone size	CDR3 DNA	CDR3 protein
TRBV7-9	-	TRBJ2-1	few	TGTGCCAGCAGCTTAGGTGGGACCCTGTACGATGAGCAGTTCTTC	CASSLGGTLYDEQFF
TRBV6-2/TRBV6-3	-	TRBJ1-2	many	TGTGCCAGCAGCCCCAGGGTTCTCTATGGCTACACCTTC	CASSPRVLYGYTF
TRBV20-1	-	TRBJ2-7	-	TGCAGTGCTAGCCCTGGGAAACACGAGCAGTACTTC	CSASPGKHEQYF
TRBV20-1	-	TRBJ1-1	few	TGCAGTGCTAGGGTCCAGGGACCACACACTGAAGCTTTCTTT	CSARVQGPHTEAFF
TRBV2	TRBD2	TRBJ2-1	-	TGTGCCGGAAACGGACTAGCGTCAACTAGGTCCTACAATGAGCAGTTCTTC	CAGNGLASTRSYNEQFF
TRBV7-2	TRBD1	TRBJ2-7	many	TGTGCCAGCAGCTTATTCCGACAGGGTCCGCTCTACGAGCAGTACTTC	CASSLFRQGPLYEQYF
TRBV5-1	-	TRBJ1-2	-	TGCGCCAGCAGCTTGGAAGTCCAAAACTATGGCTACACCTTC	CASSLEVQNYGYTF
TRBV11-3	TRBD2	TRBJ2-1	-	TGTGCCAGCAGCTTAGAGGGGGGGATGAATGAGCAGTTCTTC	CASSLEGGMNEQFF
TRBV24-1	TRBD1	TRBJ2-1	-	TGTGCCACCAGTGACCCCGACAGGGGTTATGAGCAGTTCTTC	CATSDPDRGYEQFF
TRBV12-3/TRBV12-4	TRBD2	TRBJ2-3	many	TGTGCCAGCACTAGCGGGGGGGTAGGCACAGATACGCAGTATTTT	CASTSGGVGTDTQYF
TRBV6-2/TRBV6-3	-	TRBJ1-1	-	TGTGCCAGCAGGTCATACACTGAAGCTTTCTTT	CASRSYTEAFF
TRBV29-1	-	TRBJ2-5	-	TGCAGCGTTCCTGACTATCATGAGACCCAGTACTTC	CSVPDYHETQYF
TRBV5-6	-	TRBJ1-1	-	TGTGCCAGCAGCCGATGGGGGATTGAAGCTTTCTTT	CASSRWGIEAFF
TRBV12-3/TRBV12-4	-	TRBJ1-5	once	TGTGCCAGCGGGGGGGGGATCGAACAGCCCCAGCATTTT	CASGGGIEQPQHF
TRBV15	-	TRBJ2-7	-	TGTGCCACCAGCAGGGGTTGGTTCGAGCAGTACTTC	CATSRGWFEQYF
TRBV5-1	TRBD2	TRBJ2-5	-	TGCGCCAGCAGCCTGCTCAAAAAGACTAGCGGGAGGGAGACCCAGTACTTC	CASSLLKKTSGRETQYF
TRBV2	-	TRBJ2-5	-	TGTGCCAGCACCTCAACGCAGACCCAGTACTTC	CASTSTQTQYF
TRBV6-1	-	TRBJ2-1	few	TGTGCCAGTTCTCCGGACTTTGCCTATAAGCAGTTCTTC	CASSPDFAYKQFF
TRBV9	-	TRBJ2-2	-	TGTGCCAGCAGCGTAGCCCACACCGGGGAGCTGTTTTTT	CASSVAHTGELFF
TRBV7-9	TRBD1	TRBJ2-7	few	TGTGCCAGCAGCCCTCAACAGGGGTTCCCGGACGAGCAGTACTTC	CASSPQQGFPDEQYF